The T cell receptor beta chain described here comes from a study of blood T cell repertoires in COVID-19. The V gene end was trimmed by 3 bases and the J gene end by 0 bases; junction bases not matched to a gene: 1. CDR1 SGHKS and CDR2 YYEKEE come from the germline V gene (reference sequence). The CDR3 totals 14 residues. Libraries were prepared by immunoSEQ multiplex PCR; TCRdb keeps only in-frame clonotypes and omits some of them. The sample contains just under 80,000 clones, roughly 80% of which appear only once. The receptor was derived from an older woman with acute or convalescent COVID-19. Material for sequencing was peripheral blood. The gene calls are TRBV5-5 and TRBJ2-3, with 7 bases fitting TRBD1. DNA of the CDR3: TGTGCCAGCAGCTGGGGACAGAGCACAGATACGCAGTATTTT. Translation gives CASSWGQSTDTQYF.